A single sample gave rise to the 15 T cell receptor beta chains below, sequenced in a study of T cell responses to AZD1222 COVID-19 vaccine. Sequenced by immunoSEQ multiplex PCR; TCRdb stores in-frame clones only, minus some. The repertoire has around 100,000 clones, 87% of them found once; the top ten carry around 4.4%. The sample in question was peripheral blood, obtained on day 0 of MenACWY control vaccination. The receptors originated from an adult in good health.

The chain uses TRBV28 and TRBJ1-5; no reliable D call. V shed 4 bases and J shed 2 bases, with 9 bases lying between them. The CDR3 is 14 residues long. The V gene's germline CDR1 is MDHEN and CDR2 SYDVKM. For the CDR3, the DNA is TGTGCCAGCAGTTCCAAATTGGGCAATCAGCCCCAGCATTTT. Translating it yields CASSSKLGNQPQHF.

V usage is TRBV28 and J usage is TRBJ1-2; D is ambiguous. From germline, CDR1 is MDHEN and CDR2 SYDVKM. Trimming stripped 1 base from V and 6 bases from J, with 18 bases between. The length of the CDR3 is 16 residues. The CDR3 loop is CASSLFPETQRHGYTF. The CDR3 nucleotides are TGTGCCAGCAGTTTATTCCCCGAGACACAGCGTCATGGCTACACCTTC.

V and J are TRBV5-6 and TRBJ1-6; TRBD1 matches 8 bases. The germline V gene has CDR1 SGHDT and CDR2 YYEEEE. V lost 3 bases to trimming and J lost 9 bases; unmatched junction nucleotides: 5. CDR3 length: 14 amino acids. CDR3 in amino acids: CASSSWTGPSPLHF. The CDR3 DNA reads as TGTGCCAGCAGCTCCTGGACAGGGCCTTCACCCCTCCACTTT.

CDR3 nucleotides: TGTGCCTGGAGAGGGCCCTCCACTCATACGCAGTATTTT. As protein: CAWRGPSTHTQYF. This chain uses TRBV30 with TRBJ2-3; D not certain. The V gene lost 3 bases and the J gene lost 7 bases, with 14 bases spanning the gap. CDR1 and CDR2 (germline): GTSNPN, SVGIG (reference sequence). The CDR3 covers 13 residues.

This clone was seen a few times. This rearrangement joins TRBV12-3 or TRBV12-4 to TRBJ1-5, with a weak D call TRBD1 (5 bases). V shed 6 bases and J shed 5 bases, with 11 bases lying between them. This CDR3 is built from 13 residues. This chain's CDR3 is CASRSGQHQPQHF. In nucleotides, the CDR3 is TGTGCCAGCAGATCAGGGCAGCATCAGCCCCAGCATTTT.

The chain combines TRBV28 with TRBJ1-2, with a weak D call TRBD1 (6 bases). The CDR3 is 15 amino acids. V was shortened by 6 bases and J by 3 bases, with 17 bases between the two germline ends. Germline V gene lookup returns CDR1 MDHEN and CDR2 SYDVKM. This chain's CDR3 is CASSSPQGPHYGYTF. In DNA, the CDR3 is TGTGCCAGCAGCTCCCCACAGGGCCCCCACTATGGCTACACCTTC.

In DNA form, the CDR3 reads TGTGCCAGCAGCTTGCGAGGCGGTCTAAACTATGGCTACACCTTC. Amino acids: CASSLRGGLNYGYTF. The chain links TRBV7-9 to TRBJ1-2; D is unclear. V shed 3 bases and J shed 2 bases, with 13 bases lying between them. This CDR3 spans 15 amino acids. CDR1 and CDR2 from the germline V gene are SEHNR and FQNEAQ (reference sequence).

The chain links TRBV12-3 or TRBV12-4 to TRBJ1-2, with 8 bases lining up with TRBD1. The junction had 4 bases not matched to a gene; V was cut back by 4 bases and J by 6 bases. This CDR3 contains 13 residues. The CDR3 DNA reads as TGTGCCAGCAGTTCTCCGGGACAGGATGGCTACACCTTC. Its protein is CASSSPGQDGYTF.

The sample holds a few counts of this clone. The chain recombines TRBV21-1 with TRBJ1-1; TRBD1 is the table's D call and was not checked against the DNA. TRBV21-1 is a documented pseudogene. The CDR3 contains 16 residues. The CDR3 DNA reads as TGTGCCAGCAGCAAAGACGGGGACAGGGTCTACACTGAAGCTTTCTTT. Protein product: CASSKDGDRVYTEAFF.

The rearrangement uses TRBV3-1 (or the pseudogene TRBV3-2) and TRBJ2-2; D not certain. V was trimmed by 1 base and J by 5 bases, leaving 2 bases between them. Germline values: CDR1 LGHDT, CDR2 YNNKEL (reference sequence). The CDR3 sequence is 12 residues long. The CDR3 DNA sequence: TGTGCCAGCAGCCAAGGAACCGGGGAGCTGTTTTTT. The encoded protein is CASSQGTGELFF.

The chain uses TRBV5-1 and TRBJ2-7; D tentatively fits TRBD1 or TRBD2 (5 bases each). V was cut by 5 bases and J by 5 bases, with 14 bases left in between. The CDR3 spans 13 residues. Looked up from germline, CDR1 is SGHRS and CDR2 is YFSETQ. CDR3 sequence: CASSLMRGDEQYF. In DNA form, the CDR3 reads TGCGCCAGCAGTCTGATGAGGGGCGACGAGCAGTACTTC.

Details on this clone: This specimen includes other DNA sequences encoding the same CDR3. The CDR3 reads CASTQTGPQPQHF. CDR3 in DNA: TGTGCCAGTACCCAGACAGGGCCACAGCCCCAGCATTTT. The chain combines TRBV19 with TRBJ1-5; 7 bases map to TRBD1. The junction had 7 bases not matched to a gene; V was cut back by 7 bases and J by 7 bases. CDR1 is LNHDA, CDR2 SQIVND, per germline (reference sequence). This CDR3 region has 13 residues.

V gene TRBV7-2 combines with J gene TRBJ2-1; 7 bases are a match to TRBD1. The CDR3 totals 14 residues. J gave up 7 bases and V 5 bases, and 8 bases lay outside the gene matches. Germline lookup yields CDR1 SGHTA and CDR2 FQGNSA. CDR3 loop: CASSGQAIGNEQFF. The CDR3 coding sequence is TGTGCCAGCAGCGGACAGGCGATAGGGAATGAGCAGTTCTTC.

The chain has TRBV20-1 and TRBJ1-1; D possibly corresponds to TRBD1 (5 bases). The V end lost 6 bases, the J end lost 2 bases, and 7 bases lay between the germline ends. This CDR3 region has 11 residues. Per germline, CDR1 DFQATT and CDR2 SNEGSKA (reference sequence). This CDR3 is CSADRNTEAFF. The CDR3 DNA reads TGCAGTGCCGACAGAAACACTGAAGCTTTCTTT.

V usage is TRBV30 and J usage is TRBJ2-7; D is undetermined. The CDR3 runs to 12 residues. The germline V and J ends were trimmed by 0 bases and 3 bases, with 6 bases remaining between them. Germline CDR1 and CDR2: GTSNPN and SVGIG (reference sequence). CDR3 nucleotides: TGTGCCTGGAGTGTAGGGTTCTACGAGCAGTACTTC. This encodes CAWSVGFYEQYF.